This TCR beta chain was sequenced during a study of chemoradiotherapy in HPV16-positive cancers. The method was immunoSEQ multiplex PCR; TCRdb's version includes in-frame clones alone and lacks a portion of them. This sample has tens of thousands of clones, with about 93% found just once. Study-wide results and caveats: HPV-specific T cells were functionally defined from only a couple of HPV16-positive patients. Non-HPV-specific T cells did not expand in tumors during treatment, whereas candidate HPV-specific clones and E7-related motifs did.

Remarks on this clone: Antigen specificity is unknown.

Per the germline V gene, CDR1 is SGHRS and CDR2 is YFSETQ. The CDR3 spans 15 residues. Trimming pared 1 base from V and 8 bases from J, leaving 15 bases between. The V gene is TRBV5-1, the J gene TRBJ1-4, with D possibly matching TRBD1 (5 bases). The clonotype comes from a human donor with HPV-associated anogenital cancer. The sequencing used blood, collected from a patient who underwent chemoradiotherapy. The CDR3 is CASSLSPGKEEKLFF. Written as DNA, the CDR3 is TGCGCCAGCAGCTTGTCCCCAGGGAAAGAGGAAAAACTGTTTTTT. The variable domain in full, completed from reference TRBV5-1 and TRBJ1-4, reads KAGVTQTPRYLIKTRGQQVTLSCSPISGHRSVSWYQQTPGQGLQFLFEYFSETQRNKGNFPGRFSGRQFSNSRSEMNVSTLELGDSALYLCASSLSPGKEEKLFFGSGTQLSVL.